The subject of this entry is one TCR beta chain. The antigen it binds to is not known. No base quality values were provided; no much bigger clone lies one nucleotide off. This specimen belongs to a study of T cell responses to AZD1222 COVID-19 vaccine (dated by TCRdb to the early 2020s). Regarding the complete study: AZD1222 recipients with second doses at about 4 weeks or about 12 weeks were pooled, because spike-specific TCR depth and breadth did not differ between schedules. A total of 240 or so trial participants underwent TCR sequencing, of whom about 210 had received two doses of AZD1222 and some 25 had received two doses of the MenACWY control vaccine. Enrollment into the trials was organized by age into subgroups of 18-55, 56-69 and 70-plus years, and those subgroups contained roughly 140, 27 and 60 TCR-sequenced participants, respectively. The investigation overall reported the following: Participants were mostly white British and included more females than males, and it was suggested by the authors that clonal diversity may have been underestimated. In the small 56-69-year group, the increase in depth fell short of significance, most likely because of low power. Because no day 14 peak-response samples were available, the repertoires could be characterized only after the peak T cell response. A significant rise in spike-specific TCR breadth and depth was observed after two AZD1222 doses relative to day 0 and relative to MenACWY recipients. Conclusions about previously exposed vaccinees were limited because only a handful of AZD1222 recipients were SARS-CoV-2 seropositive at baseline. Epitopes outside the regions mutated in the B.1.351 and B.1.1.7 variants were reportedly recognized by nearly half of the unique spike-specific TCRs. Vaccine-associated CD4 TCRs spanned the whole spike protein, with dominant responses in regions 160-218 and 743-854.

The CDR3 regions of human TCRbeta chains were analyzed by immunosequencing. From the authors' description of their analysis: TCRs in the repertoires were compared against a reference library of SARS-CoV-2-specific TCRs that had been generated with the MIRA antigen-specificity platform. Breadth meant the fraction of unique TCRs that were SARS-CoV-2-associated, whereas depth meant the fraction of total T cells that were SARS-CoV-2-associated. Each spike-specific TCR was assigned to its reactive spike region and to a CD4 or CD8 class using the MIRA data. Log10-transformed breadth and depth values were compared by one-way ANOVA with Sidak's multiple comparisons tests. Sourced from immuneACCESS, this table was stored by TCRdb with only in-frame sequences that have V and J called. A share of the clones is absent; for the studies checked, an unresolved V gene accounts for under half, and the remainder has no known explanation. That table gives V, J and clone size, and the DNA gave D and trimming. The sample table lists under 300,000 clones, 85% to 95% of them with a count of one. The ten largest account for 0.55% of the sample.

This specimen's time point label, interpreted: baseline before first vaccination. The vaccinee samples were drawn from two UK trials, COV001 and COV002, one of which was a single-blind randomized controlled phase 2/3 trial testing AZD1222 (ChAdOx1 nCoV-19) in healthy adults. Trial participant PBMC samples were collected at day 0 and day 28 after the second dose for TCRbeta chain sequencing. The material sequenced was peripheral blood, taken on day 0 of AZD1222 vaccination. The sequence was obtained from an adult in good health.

In nucleotide form, the sequence is TGTGCCAGCGGGATCACACTCGAGCAGTACTTC. It codes for CASGITLEQYF. Recombination joined TRBV6-5 with TRBJ2-7, with no confident D gene call. Inclusive of the bounding cysteine and phenylalanine, the CDR3 is 11 residues long. Of all the DNA, just the CDR3 is kept, 33 bases in frame from base 1. The germline V gene supplies CDR1 MNHEY and CDR2 SVGAGI. The junction shows trimming of 8 bases on V and 6 bases on J, plus 11 bases between the germline ends.